This T cell receptor beta chain was sequenced in a study of blood T cell repertoires in COVID-19. This CDR3 spans 13 amino acids. Trimming took 4 bases from V and 4 from J, leaving 9 bases between them. The V gene's germline CDR1 is KGHDR and CDR2 SFDVKD. Produced via immunoSEQ multiplex PCR; TCRdb's table is partial and in-frame only. The table records under 250,000 clones, about 83% of them present only once. To note about this clone: Other DNA sequences in the same sample also yield this CDR3.

This TCR was recovered from a woman in her forties who had recovered from COVID-19. The sequenced sample was peripheral blood. The chain carries TRBV24-1 and TRBJ1-2; maybe TRBD1 (5 bases). The CDR3 nucleotides read TGTGCCACCAGTGACAGGGCCGGCTATGGCTACACCTTC. Translating it yields CATSDRAGYGYTF.